This T cell receptor beta chain is from a study of cytomegalovirus exposure and HLA in healthy donors. Study results and limitations: Compared with the roughly 730-donor mean, an Asian-associated ancestry cluster reportedly had fewer N-insertions, according to a later analysis.

The PCR contained 60 Vbeta and 13 Jbeta primers. TCRdb's table, derived via immunoSEQ multiplex PCR, lists solely in-frame clones and lacks some. The table has over 150,000 clones, roughly 80% seen once. Concerning this clone itself: Its antigen is unknown.

Germline lookup yields CDR1 KGHSH and CDR2 LQKENI. The ends lost 0 bases at V and 2 bases at J; junction bases unmatched: 4. The CDR3 runs to 15 residues. Sequencing used PBMCs. The sequence came from a man aged 25-40 years in good health and CMV-seronegative. The chain uses TRBV18 and TRBJ2-7; 7 bases match TRBD1. CDR3 in amino acids: CASSPPGTVTYEQYF. Here the CDR3 DNA reads TGTGCCAGCTCACCACCCGGGACAGTAACCTACGAGCAGTACTTC.